This is a list of T cell receptor beta chains from one sample in a study of blood T cell repertoires in COVID-19. TCRdb's copy holds only in-frame clones and misses some; the assay was immunoSEQ multiplex PCR. Of about 85,000 clones in the sample, around 90% are singletons; the top ten hold about 2.5%. Input material: peripheral blood. The receptor source for this set is a man between 45 and 60 years old with acute or convalescent COVID-19. CDR3s include the opening cysteine and the closing phenylalanine or tryptophan. D genes are given only for firm matches. Rows may omit the clone size; those that give it use once, few, many or a size class.

J gene,V gene,D gene,clone size,CDR3 DNA,CDR3 protein
TRBJ1-2,TRBV27,.,.,TGTGCCAGCAGCCAGGGTTTTGGCTATGGCTACACCTTC,CASSQGFGYGYTF
TRBJ2-3,TRBV5-1,.,.,TGCGCCCCCCCTAAGGGGATAAGCTCAGATACGCAGTATTTT,CAPPKGISSDTQYF
TRBJ2-7,TRBV7-2,TRBD1,.,TGTGCCAGCAGCTCTTCGACAGGGGACTACGAGCAGTACTTC,CASSSSTGDYEQYF
TRBJ1-5,TRBV19,.,.,TGTGCCAGTAGTATAGTAGGGGGGCCCCAGCATTTT,CASSIVGGPQHF
TRBJ2-1,TRBV30,TRBD2,.,TGTGCCTGGAGTGTAGTCGGGGGGGCCTACAATGAGCAGTTCTTC,CAWSVVGGAYNEQFF
TRBJ2-3,TRBV11-1,TRBD2,.,TGTGCCAGCCGCCACCCCGGCCTCGGGGGGACAGATACGCAGTATTTT,CASRHPGLGGTDTQYF
TRBJ2-7,TRBV24-1,TRBD2,.,TGTGCCACCAGCTCCGGGACTAGCGGGAGTCCCTACGAGCAGTACTTC,CATSSGTSGSPYEQYF
TRBJ2-5,TRBV27,TRBD2,.,TGTGCCAGCAGGGCCCTAGCGGGGGCCTTACAAGAGACCCAGTACTTC,CASRALAGALQETQYF
TRBJ2-5,TRBV2,TRBD1,.,TGTGCCAGCAGTCGGGACAGGGGGCAGGGGGAGACCCAGTACTTC,CASSRDRGQGETQYF
TRBJ1-2,TRBV7-8,.,.,TGTGCCAGCAGCTTAAATAAACAGCCGCTTAATGGCTACACCTTC,CASSLNKQPLNGYTF
TRBJ1-2,TRBV5-6,TRBD1,.,TGTGCCAGCAGCTTGGGAGATATGGGGGACAGGCATGGCTACACCTTC,CASSLGDMGDRHGYTF
TRBJ1-5,TRBV28,.,.,TGTGCCAGCAGCTATCCGGGGACAAAGATTAGCAATCAGCCCCAGCATTTT,CASSYPGTKISNQPQHF
TRBJ2-3,TRBV28,TRBD1,.,TGTGCCAGCAGTTTATTGGGGACAGGGAGAGGATTGGATACGCAGTATTTT,CASSLLGTGRGLDTQYF
TRBJ1-2,TRBV9,.,.,TGTGCCAGCAGCGGAACAGGGAGCTACGACGGCTACACCTTC,CASSGTGSYDGYTF
TRBJ1-2,TRBV6-5,TRBD1,.,TGTGCCAGCAGTTACTCTAATACCGGGACAGGTTCTTTT,CASSYSNTGTGSF
TRBJ1-5,TRBV28,TRBD1,.,TGTGCCAGCCTGACAGGGAATCAGCCCCAGCATTTT,CASLTGNQPQHF
TRBJ1-3,TRBV27,TRBD1,.,TGTGCCAGCAGTTTACGTCGGGGGACAGCCCCCCGAAACACCATATATTTT,CASSLRRGTAPRNTIYF
TRBJ2-5,TRBV2,.,.,TGTGCCAGCATTACCGGGAGCGTCCAAGAGACCCAGTACTTC,CASITGSVQETQYF
TRBJ1-2,TRBV5-1,.,.,TGCGCCAGCAGCCAACAGGGTTCCCCTAACTATGGCTACACCTTC,CASSQQGSPNYGYTF
TRBJ2-1,TRBV13,TRBD2,.,TGTGCCAGCAGCCCGAGGACTAGCCGGAGGCAAAGTTATGAGCAGTTCTTC,CASSPRTSRRQSYEQFF
TRBJ1-1,TRBV3-1/TRBV3-2,.,.,TGTGCCAGCAGCCTTGACAGGTTCGGGAACACTGAAGCTTTCTTT,CASSLDRFGNTEAFF
TRBJ1-5,TRBV19,TRBD1,.,TGTGCCAGTAGTATCTCCGGGACAGGGAGCAATCAGCCCCAGCATTTT,CASSISGTGSNQPQHF
TRBJ2-1,TRBV7-8,.,few,TGTGCCAGCAGCCCTAGAGACAGGCGAGAGCAGTTCTTC,CASSPRDRREQFF
TRBJ2-5,TRBV5-4,TRBD2,.,TGTGCCAGCAGCTCACCGGGACTAGCGGATCAAGAGACCCAGTACTTC,CASSSPGLADQETQYF
TRBJ2-3,TRBV11-2,TRBD2,.,TGTGCCAGCAGCTCCTGGACTAGCGATTCAGATACGCAGTATTTT,CASSSWTSDSDTQYF
TRBJ1-6,TRBV27,TRBD1,.,TGTGCCAGCAGGACAGGGGGTAATTCACCCCTCCACTTT,CASRTGGNSPLHF
TRBJ1-1,TRBV7-9,TRBD1,.,TGTGCCAGCAGCTTAGCGTACGGCAGGGGGCGCCCCGGGGACACTGAAGCTTTCTTT,CASSLAYGRGRPGDTEAFF
TRBJ2-5,TRBV4-3,TRBD2,few,TGCGCCAGCAGCCACTACCCCCGGGGGGACTCTGGAGAGACCCAGTACTTC,CASSHYPRGDSGETQYF
TRBJ2-3,TRBV5-6,.,.,TGTGCCAGCAGCTTGGGAGGGCGACAGGACACAGATACGCAGTATTTT,CASSLGGRQDTDTQYF
TRBJ2-1,TRBV7-9,TRBD2,.,TGTGCCAGCAGCTCTAGCGGGGGGGCAGTCCATGAGCAGTTCTTC,CASSSSGGAVHEQFF
TRBJ1-2,TRBV5-6,.,.,TGTGCCAGCGCAGAGGCAGGGAATGGCTACACCTTC,CASAEAGNGYTF
TRBJ1-2,TRBV19,.,.,TGTGCCAGTAGTATCTTCGGTGGGGGGAATGAATATGGCTACACCTTC,CASSIFGGGNEYGYTF
TRBJ1-5,TRBV5-6,TRBD1,.,TGTGCCAGCAGCTCGGGACAGGGCGGTCAGCCCCAGCATTTT,CASSSGQGGQPQHF
TRBJ2-1,TRBV10-2,TRBD2,.,TGCGCCAGCAGTGACCCTACTAGCGGGAGAGGAAATGAGCAGTTCTTC,CASSDPTSGRGNEQFF
TRBJ1-4,TRBV14,.,.,TGTGCCAGCAGCCAGCAGGGTAGAGGAAAACTGTTTTTT,CASSQQGRGKLFF
TRBJ1-2,TRBV11-2,TRBD1,.,TGTGCCAGCAGGCAGGGGGCACAGCTTATAGATGGCTACACCTTC,CASRQGAQLIDGYTF
TRBJ2-1,TRBV5-5,.,.,TGTGCCAGCAGCTTTGACAGCTCCAGGGGTGAGCAGTTCTTC,CASSFDSSRGEQFF
TRBJ2-5,TRBV7-2,TRBD1,once,TGTGCCAGCAGTGACAGGGGAGTTGCGACCCAGTACTTC,CASSDRGVATQYF
TRBJ1-6,TRBV5-1,.,.,TGCGCCAGCAGCACGACACAGGGAAGAAATTCACCCCTCCACTTT,CASSTTQGRNSPLHF
TRBJ2-7,TRBV5-1,TRBD1,.,TGCGCCAGCAGCTGGCGGGACAGGGCCTACGAGCAGTACTTC,CASSWRDRAYEQYF
TRBJ1-1,TRBV5-4,.,.,TGTGCCAGCAGCTTGGAGAGGAGCACTGAAGCTTTCTTT,CASSLERSTEAFF
TRBJ1-2,TRBV2,TRBD1,.,TGTGCCAGCAGTCGGGACAGCTATGGCTACACCTTC,CASSRDSYGYTF
TRBJ1-4,TRBV6-6,.,.,TGTGCCAGCAGTTACGGCAGGGGCGAAGAAAAACTGTTTTTT,CASSYGRGEEKLFF
TRBJ1-5,TRBV7-9,TRBD1,.,TGTGCCAGCAGCCCCGACAGGGGCCAGCCCCAGCATTTT,CASSPDRGQPQHF
TRBJ2-1,TRBV11-3,TRBD1,once,TGTGCCAGCAGCTCAGGGGGCTGGGATGAGCAGTTCTTC,CASSSGGWDEQFF
TRBJ2-7,TRBV19,.,.,TGTGCCAGTAGTTCCCGGGACAACTACGAGCAGTACTTC,CASSSRDNYEQYF
TRBJ2-7,TRBV2,TRBD2,once,TGTGCCAGCAGGGCCAGACTAGCGGACTCCTACGAGCAGTACTTC,CASRARLADSYEQYF
TRBJ2-1,TRBV7-3,.,few,TGTGCCAGCAGCTTACTAGCCGGAAACTACAATGAGCAGTTCTTC,CASSLLAGNYNEQFF
TRBJ1-6,TRBV7-9,.,.,TGTGCCAGCAGCCTCGGGGAGTTGAGCTCCTATAATTCACCCCTCCACTTT,CASSLGELSSYNSPLHF
TRBJ1-2,TRBV2,TRBD1,.,TGTGCCAGCAGCACGACAGGGCCCCCTAACTATGGCTACACCTTC,CASSTTGPPNYGYTF
TRBJ2-3,TRBV7-9,.,few,TGTGCCAGCAGCTCTACCAGGGGAAGGGCAGATACGCAGTATTTT,CASSSTRGRADTQYF
TRBJ1-4,TRBV5-1,.,.,TGCGCCAGCAGCCCCACGGGGATTGAAAAACTGTTTTTT,CASSPTGIEKLFF
TRBJ2-2,TRBV7-6,.,.,TGTGCCAGCAGCGCCGGGACCGGGGAGCTGTTTTTT,CASSAGTGELFF
TRBJ1-1,TRBV19,TRBD1,.,TGTGCCAGTAAAGTCACAGGGGAGACGAACACTGAAGCTTTCTTT,CASKVTGETNTEAFF
TRBJ2-2,TRBV10-3,TRBD2,.,TGTGCCATCAGTGATCCGGAGACTAGCGGCCCCTACGCCGGGGAGCTGTTTTTT,CAISDPETSGPYAGELFF
TRBJ2-5,TRBV7-9,.,once,TGTGCCAGCAGCTCCGGCTACACTAGCACCCAGACCCAGTACTTC,CASSSGYTSTQTQYF
TRBJ1-2,TRBV5-6,.,.,TGTGCCGCAGGTCGGTCGGAAACCTATGGCTACACCTTC,CAAGRSETYGYTF